This T cell receptor beta chain was sequenced during a study of lymphopenia after photon versus proton radiotherapy. The length of the CDR3 is 18 residues. Germline V gene sequence: CDR1 SEHNR, CDR2 FQNEAQ (reference sequence). The trim removed 0 bases at V and 2 bases at J, leaving 12 bases unmatched. Generated by immunoSEQ multiplex PCR, the TCRdb table keeps only in-frame clones and is missing some. This table holds more than 30,000 clones, 85% found once. V gene TRBV7-9 combines with J gene TRBJ2-7; 8 bases line up with TRBD2. The source material was peripheral blood, sampled from a patient treated with photon-based radiotherapy. The source of this sequence is a middle-aged man with gastric cancer. The CDR3 nucleotides are TGTGCCAGCAGCTTAGCCCCGACGGCTAGCGGGCGAACCTACGAGCAGTACTTC. Its protein is CASSLAPTASGRTYEQYF. The full variable domain, in which reference TRBV7-9 and TRBJ2-7 provide the parts outside the CDR3, is DTGVSQNPRHKITKRGQNVTFRCDPISEHNRLYWYRQTLGQGPEFLTYFQNEAQLEKSRLLSDRFSAERPKGSFSTLEIQRTEQGDSAMYLCASSLAPTASGRTYEQYFGPGTRLTVT.